Detailed here is one T cell receptor beta chain. Its cognate antigen has yet to be identified. No per-base quality is available; no much larger clone lies one base away. All of the isolated RNA was reverse transcribed with the High Capacity cDNA Reverse Transcription Kit, so expressed TCRB transcripts were sequenced. Deep immunoSEQ sequencing was applied to naive, central memory and regulatory T cell samples, giving an average of roughly 3.5 million total reads per sample. Sorted cells were lysed in RLT buffer, and RNA was extracted using DNase-treated RNeasy Micro or Mini kits according to cell number. To prevent cross-contamination, each cell subset was processed individually, whereas patient and healthy donor samples were processed jointly. Using the immunoSEQ multiplex PCR, TCRB sequences were amplified from cDNA into 87-bp fragments spanning the CDR3 region. Sequencing of the amplicons was done on the Illumina HiSeq platform. For the original study's pipeline: PCR bias was computationally corrected using synthetic template baselines, reads within Hamming distance 2 were collapsed, and singletons that could not be merged were discarded. Reads were aligned against IMGT so that V, D and J genes, CDR3 length and insertions or deletions at six rearrangement sites could be assigned. Within each subset, clonotype counts were normalized to the number of sorted cells before true diversity and Gini coefficients were calculated with the tcR R package. The overlap coefficient, calculated on TCRB nucleotide sequences, was used to quantify repertoire sharing. Out-of-frame TCRB sequences from naive cells were analyzed to stand in for the pre-selection repertoire. Sourced from immuneACCESS, this table was stored by TCRdb with only in-frame sequences that have V and J called. A share of the clones is absent; for the studies checked, an unresolved V gene accounts for under half, and the remainder has no known explanation. Clone size and the V and J calls come from that table; the DNA yielded D and trimming. Counted in this sample were 300,000 to 400,000 clones; approximately 15% of them appeared once. The top ten clones comprise roughly 0.015% of the sample.

The data belong to a study of beta chain features in type 1 diabetes (dated by TCRdb to the late 2010s). As for the study more broadly: Mean age, gender distribution, total cell number and subset yield were not different between patients and healthy donors. Across all samples, some 99 million sorted cells were examined, and cell number per subset correlated strongly with RNA yield. In the study, recently diagnosed type 1 diabetes patients and matched healthy donors were compared on the TCRB repertoires of their sorted circulating CD4+ T cell subsets. Naive and central memory subsets were obtained from all 30 or so donors, but regulatory and stem cell-like memory subsets were isolated from only 8 patients and about 8 healthy donors.

Each donor gave one peripheral blood draw, averaging roughly 100 mL, which was collected into heparinised tubes. A BD FACSAria II was used to sort naive, central memory, regulatory and stem cell-like memory CD4+ T cells with a panel that included CD45RO, CCR7, CD25, CD127, CD95 and CD27. Every sorted population had a purity above 95%. PBMCs were isolated immediately by Lymphoprep density gradient centrifugation and stained directly without culture. Samples were stained and sorted in pairs, with one healthy donor and one patient per experiment, so that batch effects were minimized. Overall study results and their limits: PCR might favor shorter templates, but patient and control samples were amplified and corrected together, so any skew would affect both groups equally. Naive, central memory and regulatory TCRB repertoires appeared to be more alike among patients than among healthy donors. Because cDNA rather than genomic DNA was sequenced, highly expressing activated cells could have been over-represented, although no difference in activation and CD3 levels was found between groups. HLA sub-analyses involved small numbers of individuals, so any influence of HLA type on TCRB rearrangement remained unresolved. Type 1 diabetes patients showed a moderate but significant shortening of TCRB CDR3 length in all four CD4+ subsets. Fewer insertions and more nucleotide deletions at VDJ recombination sites were observed in patients with type 1 diabetes, implying thymic rearrangement abnormalities.

The germline V gene yields SGHRS for CDR1 and YFSETQ for CDR2. V and J are truncated by 0 bases and 9 bases respectively, leaving an intervening sequence of 10 bases. From the cysteine through the phenylalanine, the CDR3 covers 13 amino acids. Kept here is only the CDR3 DNA, which spans 39 bases and is read in frame from base 1. This sequence uses TRBV5-1 and TRBJ1-5; the D gene is not confidently resolved. The TCR comes from a woman between 18 and 29 years old with type 1 diabetes. Sequences were obtained from naive CD4+ T cells from blood. The sample's cell subset or site label is to be understood as: true naive CD4+ T cells. The CDR3 protein sequence reads: CASSLAGKWPQHF. The DNA reads TGCGCCAGCAGCTTGGCGGGGAAGTGGCCCCAGCATTTT.